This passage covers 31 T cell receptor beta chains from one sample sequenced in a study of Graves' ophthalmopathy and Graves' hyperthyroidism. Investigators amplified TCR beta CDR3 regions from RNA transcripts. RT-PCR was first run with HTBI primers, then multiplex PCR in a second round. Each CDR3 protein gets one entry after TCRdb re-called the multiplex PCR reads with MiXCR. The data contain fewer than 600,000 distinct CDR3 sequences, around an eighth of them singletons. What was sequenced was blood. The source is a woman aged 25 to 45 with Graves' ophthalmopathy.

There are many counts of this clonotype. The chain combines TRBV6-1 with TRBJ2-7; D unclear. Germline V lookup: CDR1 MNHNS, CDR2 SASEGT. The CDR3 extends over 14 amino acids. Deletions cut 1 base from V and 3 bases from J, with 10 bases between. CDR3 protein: CASSEVGRDYEQYF. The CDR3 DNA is TGTGCCAGCAGTGAAGTAGGCAGAGACTACGAGCAGTACTTC.

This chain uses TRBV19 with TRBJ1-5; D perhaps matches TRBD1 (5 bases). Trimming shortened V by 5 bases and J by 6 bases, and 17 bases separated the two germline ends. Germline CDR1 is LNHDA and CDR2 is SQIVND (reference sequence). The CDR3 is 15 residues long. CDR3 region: CASSPAGTYTQPQHF. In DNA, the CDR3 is TGTGCCAGTAGTCCAGCCGGGACTTACACTCAGCCCCAGCATTTT.

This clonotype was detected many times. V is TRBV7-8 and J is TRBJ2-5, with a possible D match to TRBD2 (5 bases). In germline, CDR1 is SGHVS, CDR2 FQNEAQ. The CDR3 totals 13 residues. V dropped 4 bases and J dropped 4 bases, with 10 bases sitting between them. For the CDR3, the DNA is TGTGCCAGCAGCTCCGGGGATTTAGAGACCCAGTACTTC. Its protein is CASSSGDLETQYF.

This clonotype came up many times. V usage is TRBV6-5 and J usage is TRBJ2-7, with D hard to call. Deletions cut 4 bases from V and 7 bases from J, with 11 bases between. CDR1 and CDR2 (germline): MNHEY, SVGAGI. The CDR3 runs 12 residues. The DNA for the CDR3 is TGTGCCAGCAGTTCCTCGTCCCGGGAGCAGTACTTC. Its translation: CASSSSSREQYF.

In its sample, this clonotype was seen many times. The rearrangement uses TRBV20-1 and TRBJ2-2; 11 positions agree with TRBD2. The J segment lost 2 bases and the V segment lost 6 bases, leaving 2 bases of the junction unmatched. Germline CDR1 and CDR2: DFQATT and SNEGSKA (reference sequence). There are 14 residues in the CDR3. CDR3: CSARLAGNTGELFF. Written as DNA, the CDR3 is TGCAGTGCCCGACTAGCGGGAAACACCGGGGAGCTGTTTTTT.

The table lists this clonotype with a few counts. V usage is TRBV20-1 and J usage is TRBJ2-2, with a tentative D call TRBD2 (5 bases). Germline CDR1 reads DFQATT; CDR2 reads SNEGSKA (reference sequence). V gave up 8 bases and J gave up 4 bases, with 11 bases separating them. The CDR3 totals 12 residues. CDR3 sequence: CSPLRATGELFF. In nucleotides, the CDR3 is TGCAGTCCTCTGAGGGCCACCGGGGAGCTGTTTTTT.

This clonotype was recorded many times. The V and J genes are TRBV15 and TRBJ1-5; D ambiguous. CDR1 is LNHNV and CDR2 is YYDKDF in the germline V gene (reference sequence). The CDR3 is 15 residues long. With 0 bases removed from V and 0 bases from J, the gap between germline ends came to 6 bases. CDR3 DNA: TGTGCCACCAGCAGAGAGAGGAGTAGCAATCAGCCCCAGCATTTT. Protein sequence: CATSRERSSNQPQHF.

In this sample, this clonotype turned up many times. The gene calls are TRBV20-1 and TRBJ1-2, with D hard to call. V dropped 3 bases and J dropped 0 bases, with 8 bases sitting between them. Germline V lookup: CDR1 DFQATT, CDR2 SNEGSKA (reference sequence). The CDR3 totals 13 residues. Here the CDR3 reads CSASGEANYGYTF. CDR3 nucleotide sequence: TGCAGTGCTAGCGGGGAAGCTAACTATGGCTACACCTTC.

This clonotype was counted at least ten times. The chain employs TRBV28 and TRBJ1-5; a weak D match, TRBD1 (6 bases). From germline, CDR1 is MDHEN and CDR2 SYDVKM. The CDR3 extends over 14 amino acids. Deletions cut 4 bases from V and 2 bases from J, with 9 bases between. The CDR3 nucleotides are TGTGCCAGCAGTTACAGGGAGGGCAATCAGCCCCAGCATTTT. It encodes CASSYREGNQPQHF. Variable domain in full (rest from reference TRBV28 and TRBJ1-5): DVKVTQSSRYLVKRTGEKVFLECVQDMDHENMFWYRQDPGLGLRLIYFSYDVKMKEKGDIPEGYSVSREKKERFSLILESASTNQTSMYLCASSYREGNQPQHFGDGTRLSIL.

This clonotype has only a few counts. CDR3 loop: CASIPSGSVSYEQYF. The CDR3 nucleotides read TGTGCCAGCATCCCTAGCGGGAGTGTAAGCTACGAGCAGTACTTC. This sequence joins TRBV6-2 or TRBV6-3 and TRBJ2-7; 10 nucleotides align to TRBD2. The germline V gene encodes CDR1 MNHEY and CDR2 SVGEGT. CDR3 length equals 15 residues. The ends lost 7 bases at V and 3 bases at J; junction bases unmatched: 9.

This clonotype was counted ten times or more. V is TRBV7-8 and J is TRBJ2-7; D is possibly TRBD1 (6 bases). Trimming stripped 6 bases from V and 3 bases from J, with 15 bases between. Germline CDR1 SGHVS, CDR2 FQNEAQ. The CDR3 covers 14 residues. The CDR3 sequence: CASRPGTTIYEQYF. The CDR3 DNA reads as TGTGCCAGCAGACCGGGGACAACTATCTACGAGCAGTACTTC.

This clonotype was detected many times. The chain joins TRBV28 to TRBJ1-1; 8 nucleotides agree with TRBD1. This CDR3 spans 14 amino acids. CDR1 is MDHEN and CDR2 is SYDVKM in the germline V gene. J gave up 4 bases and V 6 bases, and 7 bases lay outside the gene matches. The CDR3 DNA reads TGTGCCAGCAGGTCGGACAGGGCTATCACTGAAGCTTTCTTT. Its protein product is CASRSDRAITEAFF.

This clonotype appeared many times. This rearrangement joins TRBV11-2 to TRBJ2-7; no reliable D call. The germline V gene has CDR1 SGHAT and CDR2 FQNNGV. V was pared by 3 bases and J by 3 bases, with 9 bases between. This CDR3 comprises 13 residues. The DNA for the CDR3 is TGTGCCAGCAGCTTTTATCAGAACTACGAGCAGTACTTC. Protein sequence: CASSFYQNYEQYF. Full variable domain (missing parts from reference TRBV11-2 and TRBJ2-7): EAGVAQSPRYKIIEKRQSVAFWCNPISGHATLYWYQQILGQGPKLLIQFQNNGVVDDSQLPKDRFSAERLKGVDSTLKIQPAKLEDSAVYLCASSFYQNYEQYFGPGTRLTVT.

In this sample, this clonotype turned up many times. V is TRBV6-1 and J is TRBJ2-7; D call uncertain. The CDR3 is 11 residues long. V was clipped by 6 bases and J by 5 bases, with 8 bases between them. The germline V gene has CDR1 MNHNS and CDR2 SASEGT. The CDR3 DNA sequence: TGTGCCAGCAGGCTCTCGGACGAGCAGTACTTC. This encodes CASRLSDEQYF.

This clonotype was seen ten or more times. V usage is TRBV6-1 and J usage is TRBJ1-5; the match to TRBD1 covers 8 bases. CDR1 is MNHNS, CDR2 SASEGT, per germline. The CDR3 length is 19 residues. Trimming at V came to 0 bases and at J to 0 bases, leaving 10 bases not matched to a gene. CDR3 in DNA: TGTGCCAGCAGTGAAGCGAACAGGGGGTACATCTATAGCAATCAGCCCCAGCATTTT. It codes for CASSEANRGYIYSNQPQHF.

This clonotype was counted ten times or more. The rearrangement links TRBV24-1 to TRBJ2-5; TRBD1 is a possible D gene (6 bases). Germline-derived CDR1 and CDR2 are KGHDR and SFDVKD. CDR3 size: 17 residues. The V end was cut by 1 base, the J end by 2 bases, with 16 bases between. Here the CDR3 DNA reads TGTGCCACCAGTGATTTAAAGGGACACCCTCAACAAGAGACCCAGTACTTC. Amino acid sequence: CATSDLKGHPQQETQYF.

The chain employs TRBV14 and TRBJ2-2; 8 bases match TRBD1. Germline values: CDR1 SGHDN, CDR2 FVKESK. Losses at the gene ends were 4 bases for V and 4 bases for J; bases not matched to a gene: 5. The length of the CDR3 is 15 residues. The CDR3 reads CASSRQGPSTGELFF. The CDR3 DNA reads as TGTGCCAGCAGCCGACAGGGGCCTAGCACCGGGGAGCTGTTTTTT.

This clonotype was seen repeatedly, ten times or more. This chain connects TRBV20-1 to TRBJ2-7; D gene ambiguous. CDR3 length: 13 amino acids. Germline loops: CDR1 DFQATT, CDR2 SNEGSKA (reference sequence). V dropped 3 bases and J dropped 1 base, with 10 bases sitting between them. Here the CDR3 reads CSARKLGSYEQYF. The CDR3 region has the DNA TGCAGTGCTAGGAAGCTAGGGTCCTACGAGCAGTACTTC.

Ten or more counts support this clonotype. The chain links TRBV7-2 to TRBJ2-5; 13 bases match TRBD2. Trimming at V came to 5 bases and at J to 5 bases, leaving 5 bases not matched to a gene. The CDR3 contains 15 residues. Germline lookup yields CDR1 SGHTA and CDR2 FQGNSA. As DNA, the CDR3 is TGTGCCAGCAGCATAGGACTAGCGGGAGATGAGACCCAGTACTTC. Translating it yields CASSIGLAGDETQYF.

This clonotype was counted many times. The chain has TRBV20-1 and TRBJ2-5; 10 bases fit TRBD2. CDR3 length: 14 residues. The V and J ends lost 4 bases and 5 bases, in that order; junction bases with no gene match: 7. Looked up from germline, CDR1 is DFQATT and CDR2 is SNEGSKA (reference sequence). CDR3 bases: TGCAGTGCTATCAGCGGGAGGGCGGGGGAGACCCAGTACTTC. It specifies CSAISGRAGETQYF.

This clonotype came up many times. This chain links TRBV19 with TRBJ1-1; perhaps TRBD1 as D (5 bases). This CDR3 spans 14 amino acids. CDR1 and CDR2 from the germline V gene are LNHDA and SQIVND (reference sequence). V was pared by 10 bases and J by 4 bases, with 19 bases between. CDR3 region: CATQTPGRATEAFF. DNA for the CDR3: TGTGCCACCCAAACCCCAGGGAGAGCCACTGAAGCTTTCTTT.

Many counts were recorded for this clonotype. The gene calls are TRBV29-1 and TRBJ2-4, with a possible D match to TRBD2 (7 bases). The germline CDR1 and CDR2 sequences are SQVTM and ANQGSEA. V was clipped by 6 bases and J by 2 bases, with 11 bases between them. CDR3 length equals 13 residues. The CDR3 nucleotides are TGCAGCGTCTGGGGGGGCCCCAAAAACATTCAGTACTTC. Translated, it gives CSVWGGPKNIQYF.

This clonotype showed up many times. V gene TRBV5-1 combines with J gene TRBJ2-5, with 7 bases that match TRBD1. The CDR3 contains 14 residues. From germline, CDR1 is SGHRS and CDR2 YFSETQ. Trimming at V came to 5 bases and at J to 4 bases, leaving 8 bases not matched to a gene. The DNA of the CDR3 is TGCGCCAGCAGACTAGGACAGGCGGGAGAGACCCAGTACTTC. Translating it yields CASRLGQAGETQYF. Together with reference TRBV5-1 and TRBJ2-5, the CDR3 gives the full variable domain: KAGVTQTPRYLIKTRGQQVTLSCSPISGHRSVSWYQQTPGQGLQFLFEYFSETQRNKGNFPGRFSGRQFSNSRSEMNVSTLELGDSALYLCASRLGQAGETQYFGPGTRLLVL.

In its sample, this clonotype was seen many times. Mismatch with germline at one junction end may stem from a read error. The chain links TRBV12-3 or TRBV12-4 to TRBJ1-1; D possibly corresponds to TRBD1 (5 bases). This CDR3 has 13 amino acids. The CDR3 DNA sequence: TGTGCCAGCAGCTTAGGGGTGAACACTGAAGCTTTCTTT. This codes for CASSLGVNTEAFF.

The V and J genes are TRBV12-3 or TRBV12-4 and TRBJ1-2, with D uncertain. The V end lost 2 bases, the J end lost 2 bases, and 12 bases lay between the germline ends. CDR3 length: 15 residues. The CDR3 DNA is TGTGCCAGCAGTTTAAGTCGTTTGGGAAACTATGGCTACACCTTC. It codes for CASSLSRLGNYGYTF.

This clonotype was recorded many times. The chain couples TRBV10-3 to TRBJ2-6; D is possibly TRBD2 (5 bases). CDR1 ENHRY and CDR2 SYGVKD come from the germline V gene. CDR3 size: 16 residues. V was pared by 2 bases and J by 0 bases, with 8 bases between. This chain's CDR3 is CAISELGSSGANVLTF. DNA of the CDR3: TGTGCCATCAGTGAGCTTGGGAGCTCTGGGGCCAACGTCCTGACTTTC.

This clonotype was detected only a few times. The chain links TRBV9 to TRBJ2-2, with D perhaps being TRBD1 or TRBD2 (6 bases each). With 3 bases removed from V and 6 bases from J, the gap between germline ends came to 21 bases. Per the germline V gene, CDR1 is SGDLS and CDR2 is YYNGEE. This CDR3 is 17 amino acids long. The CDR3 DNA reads TGTGCCAGCAGCGCACAGGGAGGACCGGCGGAGGCCGGGGAGCTGTTTTTT. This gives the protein CASSAQGGPAEAGELFF.

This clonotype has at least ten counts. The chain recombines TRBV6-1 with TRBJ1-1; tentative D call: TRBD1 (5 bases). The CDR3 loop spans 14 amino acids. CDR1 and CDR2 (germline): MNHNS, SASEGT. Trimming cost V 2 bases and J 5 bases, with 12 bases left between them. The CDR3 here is CASSEPGWGTEAFF. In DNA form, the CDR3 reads TGTGCCAGCAGTGAACCAGGGTGGGGAACTGAAGCTTTCTTT.

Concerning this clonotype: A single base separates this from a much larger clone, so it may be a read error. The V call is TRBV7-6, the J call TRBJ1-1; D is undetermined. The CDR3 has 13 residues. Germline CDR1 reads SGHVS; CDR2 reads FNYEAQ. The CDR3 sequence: CASSLRRRDEALF. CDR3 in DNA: TGTGCCAGCAGCTTACGTCGGCGGGATGAAGCTCTCTTT.

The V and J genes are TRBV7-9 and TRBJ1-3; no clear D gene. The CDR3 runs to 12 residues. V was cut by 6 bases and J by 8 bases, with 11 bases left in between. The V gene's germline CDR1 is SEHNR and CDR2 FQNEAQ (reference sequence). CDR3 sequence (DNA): TGTGCCAGCAGTCCTCATCGGGACACCATATATTTT. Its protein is CASSPHRDTIYF.

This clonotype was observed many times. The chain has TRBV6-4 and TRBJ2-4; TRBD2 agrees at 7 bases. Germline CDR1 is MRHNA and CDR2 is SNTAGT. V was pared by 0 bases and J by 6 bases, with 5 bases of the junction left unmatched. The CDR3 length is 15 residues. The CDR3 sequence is CASSDSGGSGNIQYF. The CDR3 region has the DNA TGTGCCAGCAGTGACTCTGGCGGGAGTGGAAACATTCAGTACTTC.